This T cell receptor (beta chain) was recorded in a study of CD8+ T cells in alopecia areata. Study information: Treatment ran 6 to 18 months, with 6 months of follow-up afterward.

After isolation, RNA underwent reverse transcription to generate cDNA as the sequencing template. Sequencing was performed with immunoSEQ multiplex PCR; in TCRdb, only in-frame clones are kept and a portion is missing. The sample has 130,000 to 150,000 clones, around 51% seen once; the top ten hold approximately 0.99%. This CDR3 comprises 14 residues. Germline V gene sequence: CDR1 MGHDK, CDR2 SYGVNS. V was cut by 7 bases and J by 4 bases, with 16 bases left in between. General observations from the study: Mice showed TCR sharing more clearly than patients did, possibly owing to HLA. Higher clonality and more expanded CD8+ clones appeared in lesional than normal scalp.

This clone has a handful of counts. Its target is unknown. This chain links TRBV25-1 with TRBJ2-5; a weak D match, TRBD2 (7 bases). The TCR originated in a human donor with alopecia areata. The sample here was CD4+ T cells sorted from blood, taken at week 0. CDR3 loop: CASTWGGARETQYF. The CDR3 DNA sequence: TGTGCCAGCACTTGGGGGGGGGCGCGAGAGACCCAGTACTTC.